Sequencing of this TCR beta chain was carried out in a study of OX40 agonist ivuxolimab in advanced cancers. The overall study: The treatment was a fully human IgG2 OX40 agonist, ivuxolimab.

Turning to this clone: Its antigen remains unidentified.

Germline CDR1 reads DFQATT; CDR2 reads SNEGSKA (reference sequence). The CDR3 consists of 11 residues. V lost 4 bases, J lost 7 bases, and 10 bases lay in between. Patients were excluded for autoimmune disease history or systemic immunosuppression. Profiling relied on immunoSEQ multiplex PCR, and the TCRdb table lists in-frame clones only, not all of them. This table holds about 70,000 clones, roughly 90% found once. Study results and caveats: Clones of CD4+ and CD8+ blood T cells grew by week 6 at doses of 0.1 to 3.0 mg/kg. In a subset of nonresponders, normalized T-cell clonal expansion was also low.

V gene TRBV20-1 combines with J gene TRBJ1-2; D call uncertain. The sequences come from CD4+ or CD8+ T cells sorted from blood, collected in a trial of the OX40 agonist ivuxolimab. The TCR comes from an adult with an advanced solid tumor such as melanoma, head and neck, liver or kidney cancer. The CDR3 sequence is CSAINPTGYTF. CDR3 DNA sequence: TGCAGTGCTATTAACCCCACTGGCTACACCTTC.